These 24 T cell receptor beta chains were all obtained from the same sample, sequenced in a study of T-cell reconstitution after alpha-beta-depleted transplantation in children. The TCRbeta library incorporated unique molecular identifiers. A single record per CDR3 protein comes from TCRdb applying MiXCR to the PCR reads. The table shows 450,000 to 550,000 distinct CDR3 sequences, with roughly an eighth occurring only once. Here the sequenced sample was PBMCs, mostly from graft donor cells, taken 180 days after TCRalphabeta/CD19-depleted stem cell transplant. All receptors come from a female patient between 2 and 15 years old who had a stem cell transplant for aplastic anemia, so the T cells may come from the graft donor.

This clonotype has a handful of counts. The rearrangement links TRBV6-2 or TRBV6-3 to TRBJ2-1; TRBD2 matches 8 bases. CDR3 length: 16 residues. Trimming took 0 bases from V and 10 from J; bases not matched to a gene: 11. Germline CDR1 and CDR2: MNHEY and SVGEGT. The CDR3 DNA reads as TGTGCCAGCAGTTACTCGGGGACTAGACCGTCATGGGAGCAGTTCTTC. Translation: CASSYSGTRPSWEQFF.

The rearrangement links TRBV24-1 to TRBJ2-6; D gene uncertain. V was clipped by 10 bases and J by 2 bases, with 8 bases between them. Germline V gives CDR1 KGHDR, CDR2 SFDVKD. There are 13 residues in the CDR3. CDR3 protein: CATGRPGANVLTF. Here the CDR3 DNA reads TGTGCCACTGGAAGGCCTGGGGCCAACGTCCTGACTTTC.

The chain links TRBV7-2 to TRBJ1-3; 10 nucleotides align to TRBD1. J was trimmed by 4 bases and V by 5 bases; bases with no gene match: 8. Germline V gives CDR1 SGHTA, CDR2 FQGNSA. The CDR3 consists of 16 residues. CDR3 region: CASSATGGSRGNTIYF. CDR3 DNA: TGTGCCAGCAGCGCGACAGGGGGCAGCCGGGGAAACACCATATATTTT.

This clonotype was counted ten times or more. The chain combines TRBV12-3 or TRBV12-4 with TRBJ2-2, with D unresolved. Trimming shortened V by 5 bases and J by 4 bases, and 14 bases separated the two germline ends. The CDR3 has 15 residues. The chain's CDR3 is CASSPTVLGTGELFF. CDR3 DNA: TGTGCCAGCAGTCCTACAGTCTTGGGCACCGGGGAGCTGTTTTTT.

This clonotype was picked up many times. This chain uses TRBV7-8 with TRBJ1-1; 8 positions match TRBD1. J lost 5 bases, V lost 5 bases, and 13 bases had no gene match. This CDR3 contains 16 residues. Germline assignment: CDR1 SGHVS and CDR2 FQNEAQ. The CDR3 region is CASSVGRGLSKTEAFF. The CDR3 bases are TGTGCCAGCAGCGTTGGCAGGGGGCTTAGTAAAACTGAAGCTTTCTTT.

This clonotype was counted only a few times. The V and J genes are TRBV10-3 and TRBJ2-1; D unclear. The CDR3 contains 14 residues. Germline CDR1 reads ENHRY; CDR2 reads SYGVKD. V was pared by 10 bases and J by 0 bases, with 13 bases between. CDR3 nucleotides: TGTGCCACCCAGCCTAGTAGCTCCTACAATGAGCAGTTCTTC. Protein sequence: CATQPSSSYNEQFF.

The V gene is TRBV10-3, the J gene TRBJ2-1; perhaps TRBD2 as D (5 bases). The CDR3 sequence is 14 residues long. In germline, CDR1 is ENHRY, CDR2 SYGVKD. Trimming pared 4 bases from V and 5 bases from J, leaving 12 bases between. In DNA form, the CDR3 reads TGTGCCATCAGTGGGGGAGCCTGGGACAATGAGCAGTTCTTC. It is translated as CAISGGAWDNEQFF.

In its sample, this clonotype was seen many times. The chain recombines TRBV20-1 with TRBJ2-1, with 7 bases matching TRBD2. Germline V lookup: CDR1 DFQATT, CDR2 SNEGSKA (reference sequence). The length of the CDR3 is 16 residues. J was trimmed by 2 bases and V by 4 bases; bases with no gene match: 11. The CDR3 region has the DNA TGCAGTGCTAACCAAGTGCCGGGAGGAACCTACAATGAGCAGTTCTTC. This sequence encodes CSANQVPGGTYNEQFF.

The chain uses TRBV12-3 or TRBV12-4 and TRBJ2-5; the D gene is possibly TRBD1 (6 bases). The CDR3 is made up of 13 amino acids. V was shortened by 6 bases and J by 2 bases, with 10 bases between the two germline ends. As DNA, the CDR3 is TGTGCCAGCAGAGGACAGCTTCAAGAGACCCAGTACTTC. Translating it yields CASRGQLQETQYF.

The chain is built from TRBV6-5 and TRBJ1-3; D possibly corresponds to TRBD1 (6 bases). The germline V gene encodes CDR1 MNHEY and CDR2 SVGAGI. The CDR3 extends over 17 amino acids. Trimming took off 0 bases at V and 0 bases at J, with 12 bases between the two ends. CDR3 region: CASSYSRTARSGNTIYF. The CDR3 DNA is TGTGCCAGCAGTTACTCGCGGACAGCGCGCTCTGGAAACACCATATATTTT.

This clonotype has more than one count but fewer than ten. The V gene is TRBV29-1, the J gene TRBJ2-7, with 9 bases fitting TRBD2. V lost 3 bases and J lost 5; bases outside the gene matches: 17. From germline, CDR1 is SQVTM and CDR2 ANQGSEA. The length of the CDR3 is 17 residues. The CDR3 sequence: CSVDFRQGGVAGDEQYF. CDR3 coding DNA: TGCAGCGTTGATTTCCGACAGGGAGGGGTAGCGGGAGACGAGCAGTACTTC.

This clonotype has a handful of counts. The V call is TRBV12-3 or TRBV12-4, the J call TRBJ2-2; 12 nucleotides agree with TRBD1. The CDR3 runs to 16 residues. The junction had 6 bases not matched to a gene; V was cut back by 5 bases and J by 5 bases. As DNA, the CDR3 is TGTGCCAGCAGTGCCCGGGACAGGGGGCTTACCGGGGAGCTGTTTTTT. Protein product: CASSARDRGLTGELFF.

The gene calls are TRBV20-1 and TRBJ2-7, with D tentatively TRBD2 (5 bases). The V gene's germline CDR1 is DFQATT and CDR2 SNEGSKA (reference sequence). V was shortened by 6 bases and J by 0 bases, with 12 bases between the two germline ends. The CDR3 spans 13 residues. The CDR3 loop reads CSAASRDSYEQYV. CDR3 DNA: TGCAGTGCCGCCTCTCGGGACTCCTACGAGCAGTACGTC.

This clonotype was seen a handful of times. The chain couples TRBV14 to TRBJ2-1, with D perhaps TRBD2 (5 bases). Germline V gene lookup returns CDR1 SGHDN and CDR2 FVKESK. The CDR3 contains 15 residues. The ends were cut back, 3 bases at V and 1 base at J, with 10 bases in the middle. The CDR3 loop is CASSHLSASYNEQFF. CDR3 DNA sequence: TGTGCCAGCAGCCACCTTAGCGCGTCCTACAATGAGCAGTTCTTC.

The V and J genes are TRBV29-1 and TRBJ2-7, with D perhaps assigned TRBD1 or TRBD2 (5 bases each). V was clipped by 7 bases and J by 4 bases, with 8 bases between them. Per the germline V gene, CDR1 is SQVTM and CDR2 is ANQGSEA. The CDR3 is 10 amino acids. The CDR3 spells CSAGSYEQYV. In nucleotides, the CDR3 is TGCAGCGCAGGGAGTTACGAGCAGTACGTC.

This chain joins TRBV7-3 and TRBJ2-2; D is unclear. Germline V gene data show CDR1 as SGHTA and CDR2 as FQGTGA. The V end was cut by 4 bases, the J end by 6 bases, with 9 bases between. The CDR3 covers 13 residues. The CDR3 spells CASSSPRAGELFF. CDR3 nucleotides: TGTGCCAGCAGCTCCCCCCGGGCCGGGGAGCTGTTTTTT.

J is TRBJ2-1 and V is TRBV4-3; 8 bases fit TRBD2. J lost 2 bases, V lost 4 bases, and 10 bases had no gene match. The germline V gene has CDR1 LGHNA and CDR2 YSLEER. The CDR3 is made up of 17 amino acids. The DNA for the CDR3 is TGCGCCAGCAGCCCGAAATTAGCGGGACTCACCTACAATGAGCAGTTCTTC. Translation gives CASSPKLAGLTYNEQFF.

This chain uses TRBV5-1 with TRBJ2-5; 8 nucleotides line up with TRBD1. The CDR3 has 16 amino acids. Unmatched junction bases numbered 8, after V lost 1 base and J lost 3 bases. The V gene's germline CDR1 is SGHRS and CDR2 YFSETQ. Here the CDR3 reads CASSLRIRGQEETQYF. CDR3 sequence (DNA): TGCGCCAGCAGCTTGAGGATCAGGGGGCAGGAAGAGACCCAGTACTTC.

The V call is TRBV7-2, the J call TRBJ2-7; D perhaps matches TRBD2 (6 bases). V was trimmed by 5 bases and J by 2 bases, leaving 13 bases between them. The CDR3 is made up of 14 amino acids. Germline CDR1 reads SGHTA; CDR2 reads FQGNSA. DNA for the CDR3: TGTGCCAGCAGCGCCTGGGACTCCACCTACGAGCAGTACTTC. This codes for CASSAWDSTYEQYF. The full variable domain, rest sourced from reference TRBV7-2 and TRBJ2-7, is GAGVSQSPSNKVTEKGKDVELRCDPISGHTALYWYRQSLGQGLEFLIYFQGNSAPDKSGLPSDRFSAERTGGSVSTLTIQRTQQEDSAVYLCASSAWDSTYEQYFGPGTRLTVT.

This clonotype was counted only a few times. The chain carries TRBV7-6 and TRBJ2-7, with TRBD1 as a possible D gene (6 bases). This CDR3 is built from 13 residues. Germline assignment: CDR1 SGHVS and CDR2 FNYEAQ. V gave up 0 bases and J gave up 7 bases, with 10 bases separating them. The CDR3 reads CASSLAQGHEQYF. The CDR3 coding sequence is TGTGCCAGCAGCTTAGCCCAGGGGCATGAGCAGTACTTC.

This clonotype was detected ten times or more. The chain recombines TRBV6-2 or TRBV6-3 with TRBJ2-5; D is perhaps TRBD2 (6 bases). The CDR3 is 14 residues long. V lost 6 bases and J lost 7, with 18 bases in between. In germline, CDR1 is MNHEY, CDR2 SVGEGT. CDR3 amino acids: CASSLQLTRATQYF. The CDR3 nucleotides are TGTGCCAGCAGCCTACAATTGACTAGGGCGACCCAGTACTTC.

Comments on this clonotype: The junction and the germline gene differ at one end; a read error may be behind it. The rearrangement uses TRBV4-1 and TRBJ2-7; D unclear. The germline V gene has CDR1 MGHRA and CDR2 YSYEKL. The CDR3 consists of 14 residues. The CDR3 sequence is CASSPWRPSYEQYF. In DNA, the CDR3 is TGTGCCAGCAGCCCATGGCGCCCCTCCTACGAGCAGTACTTC.

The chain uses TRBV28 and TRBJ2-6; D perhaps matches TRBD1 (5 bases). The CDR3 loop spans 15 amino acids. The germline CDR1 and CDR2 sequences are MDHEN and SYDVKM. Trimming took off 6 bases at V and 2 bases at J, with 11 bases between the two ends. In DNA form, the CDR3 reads TGTGCCAGCAGACTTCAGGGTACTGGGGCCAACGTCCTGACTTTC. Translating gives CASRLQGTGANVLTF.

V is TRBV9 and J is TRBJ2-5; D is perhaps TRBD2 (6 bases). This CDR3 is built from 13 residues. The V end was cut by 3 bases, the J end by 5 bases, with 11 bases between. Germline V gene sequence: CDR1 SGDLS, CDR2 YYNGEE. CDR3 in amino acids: CASSAGLEETQYF. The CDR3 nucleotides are TGTGCCAGCAGCGCGGGACTGGAGGAGACCCAGTACTTC.